These T cell receptor beta chains were read from a single sample in a study of blood T cell repertoires in COVID-19. Method: immunoSEQ multiplex PCR; TCRdb's copy keeps in-frame clones and lacks some. The table includes approximately 290,000 clones, about 91% detected once. What was sequenced was peripheral blood. These TCRs come from a woman aged 55-75 years with acute or convalescent COVID-19. Each CDR3 is given with its conserved first and last residue. Fields, in order: clone size, V gene, CDR3 protein. Rows give clone size only sometimes, using once, few, many, or a class for an expanded clone.

.,TRBV7-2,CASSLGLIGEKLFF
.,TRBV7-3,CASSLSGTDTQYF
.,TRBV28,CASSFGLGQRGNQPQHF
.,TRBV28,CASSPGTGFHEQYF
once,TRBV28,CASSLSGFPETQYF
once,TRBV5-8,CASSLSAGANYGYTF
.,TRBV7-9,CASSLAAGAYEQYF
once,TRBV25-1,CASRGRGVPTEAFF
once,TRBV9,CASSGTGVNEKLFF
.,TRBV5-6,CASSYPGQAYGQQYF
.,TRBV10-3,CAISERNYGYTF
.,TRBV2,CASSEFSPRGGTLKFF
.,TRBV6-5,CASSSLAPRYGYTF
few,TRBV6-5,CASTNSGRAAEQFF
.,TRBV28,CASSLTVRGGGTDTQYF
.,TRBV7-2,CASASRRGSYEQYF
.,TRBV4-1,CASSHPPGYEQYF
.,TRBV4-1,CASSQVQGANSGNTIYF
.,TRBV30,CAWSVDRGSNQPQHF
.,TRBV28,CASSLGTGWDSYEQYF
.,TRBV5-4,CASSLDSFTGELFF
.,TRBV9,CASSVTSGGFTDTQYF
few,TRBV6-5,CASSNSIEAFF
.,TRBV7-2,CASSFWTGPYEQYF